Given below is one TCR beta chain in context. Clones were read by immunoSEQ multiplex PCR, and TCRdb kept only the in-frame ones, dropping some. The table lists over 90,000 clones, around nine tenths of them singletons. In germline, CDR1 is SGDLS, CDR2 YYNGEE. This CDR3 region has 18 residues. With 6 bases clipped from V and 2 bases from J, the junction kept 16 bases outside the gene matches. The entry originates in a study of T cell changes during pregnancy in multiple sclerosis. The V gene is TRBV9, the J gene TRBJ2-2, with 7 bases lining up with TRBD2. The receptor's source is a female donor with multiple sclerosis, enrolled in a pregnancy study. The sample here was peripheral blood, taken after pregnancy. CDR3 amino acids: CASNGRVGGGDNTGELFF. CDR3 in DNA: TGTGCCAGCAACGGAAGGGTGGGCGGGGGAGACAACACCGGGGAGCTGTTTTTT.